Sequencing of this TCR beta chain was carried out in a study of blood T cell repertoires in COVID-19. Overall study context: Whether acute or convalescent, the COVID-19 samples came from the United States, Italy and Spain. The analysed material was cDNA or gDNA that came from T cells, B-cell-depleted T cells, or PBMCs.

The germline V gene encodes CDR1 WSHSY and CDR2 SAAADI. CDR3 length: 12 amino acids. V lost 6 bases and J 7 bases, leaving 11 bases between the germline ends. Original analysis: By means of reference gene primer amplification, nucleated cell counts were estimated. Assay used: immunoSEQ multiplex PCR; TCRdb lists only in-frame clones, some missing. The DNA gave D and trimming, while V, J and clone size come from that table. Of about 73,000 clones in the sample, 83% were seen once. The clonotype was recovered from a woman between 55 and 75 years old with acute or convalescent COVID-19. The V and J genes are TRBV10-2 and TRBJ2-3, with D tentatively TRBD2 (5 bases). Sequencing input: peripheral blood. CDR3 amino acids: CASSPDSYTQYF. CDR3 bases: TGCGCCAGCAGCCCGGACTCTTATACGCAGTATTTT.